A single sample is the source of the 16 T cell receptor beta chains below, sequenced in a study of blood T cells in healthy people across ages. With a J-beta primer mix and a sample-barcoded 5' primer, a second PCR ran 7 to 11 cycles. TCRdb ran MiXCR on the 5' RACE reads and lists one entry per CDR3 protein. Of about 1.6 million distinct CDR3 sequences listed, about 31% are singletons. The sequencing sample was made of blood. These receptors were collected from a woman in her 30s in good health.

V usage is TRBV10-2 and J usage is TRBJ2-7; weak D call: TRBD1 (5 bases). The CDR3 consists of 15 residues. The V end was cut by 3 bases, the J end by 4 bases, with 16 bases between. The germline CDR1 and CDR2 sequences are WSHSY and SAAADI. CDR3 coding DNA: TGCGCCAGCAGTGAAAGTGGCAGGGCGAGGTACGAGCAGTACTTC. Translating it yields CASSESGRARYEQYF.

The rearrangement links TRBV5-5 to TRBJ2-4; the D gene is possibly TRBD2 (7 bases). The J call may be in error: the DNA end matches TRBJ2-7 better. Germline assignment: CDR1 SGHKS and CDR2 YYEKEE (reference sequence). This CDR3 contains 15 residues. The CDR3 loop is CASSLEGGRGFEQYF. The CDR3 DNA is TGTGCCAGCAGCTTGGAGGGGGGGCGCGGGTTCGAGCAGTACTTC.

This chain uses TRBV7-2 with TRBJ1-1; TRBD1 matches 9 bases. The CDR3 length is 13 residues. Germline V gene sequence: CDR1 SGHTA, CDR2 FQGNSA. The ends lost 11 bases at V and 5 bases at J; junction bases unmatched: 9. The CDR3 is CAGARDRVTEAFF. CDR3 DNA sequence: TGTGCCGGCGCAAGGGACAGGGTGACTGAAGCTTTCTTT.

The genes are TRBV28 and TRBJ1-2; 8 nucleotides match TRBD1. Germline V CDR1 and CDR2: MDHEN, SYDVKM. The CDR3 has 15 amino acids. J lost 2 bases, V lost 9 bases, and 11 bases had no gene match. CDR3 in amino acids: CASSSTGVDNYGYTF. For the CDR3, the DNA is TGTGCCAGTTCATCGACAGGGGTGGACAACTATGGCTACACCTTC.

The chain recombines TRBV7-2 with TRBJ2-3; tentative D call: TRBD1 (6 bases). Trimming removed 1 base at V and 14 bases at J, with 16 bases between. This CDR3 is 13 amino acids long. Germline values: CDR1 SGHTA, CDR2 FQGNSA. The CDR3 nucleotides read TGTGCCAGCAGCTTAGATACAGGGTACGGGCTGTATTTT. Its translation: CASSLDTGYGLYF.

The V and J genes are TRBV30 and TRBJ2-1; 7 nucleotides agree with TRBD1. The germline V gene encodes CDR1 GTSNPN and CDR2 SVGIG (reference sequence). Trimming cost V 8 bases and J 1 base; bases outside gene matches: 5. The CDR3 sequence is 13 residues long. The CDR3 sequence is CAGTADSYNEQFF. The DNA of the CDR3 is TGTGCCGGGACAGCTGATTCCTACAATGAGCAGTTCTTC.

A few counts support this clonotype. The chain has TRBV4-1 and TRBJ2-3; no firm D call. The CDR3 consists of 13 residues. The V gene lost 4 bases and the J gene lost 6 bases, with 11 bases spanning the gap. Germline V gene data show CDR1 as MGHRA and CDR2 as YSYEKL. Here the CDR3 DNA reads TGCGCCAGCAGCCTGCTCTTGGGGGATACGCAGTATTTT. It specifies CASSLLLGDTQYF.

This chain connects TRBV6-1 to TRBJ2-1; D not resolved. The germline V gene has CDR1 MNHNS and CDR2 SASEGT. CDR3 size: 14 residues. Deletions cut 7 bases from V and 7 bases from J, with 17 bases between. The CDR3: CASTNWALGNEQFF. The DNA for the CDR3 is TGTGCCAGCACCAATTGGGCCCTTGGGAATGAGCAGTTCTTC.

Regarding this clonotype: A clone one base away is much larger, so this may be a read error. The chain uses TRBV6-2 or TRBV6-3 and TRBJ2-5; D may match TRBD1 or TRBD2 (5 bases each). The CDR3 spans 14 residues. Germline lookup yields CDR1 MNHEY and CDR2 SVGEGT. In nucleotides, the CDR3 is TGTGCCTGCAGTCCGTGGGACCTTCAAGAGACCCAGTACTTC. Translated: CACSPWDLQETQYF.

A few counts support this clonotype. The chain combines TRBV6-1 with TRBJ2-7; the D is unclear. TRBJ2-5 matches the DNA end more closely, so the J call is doubtful. Germline V CDR1 and CDR2: MNHNS, SASEGT. This CDR3 has 14 residues. The CDR3 spells CASSHLGSGETQYF. DNA for the CDR3: TGTGCCAGCAGTCACCTCGGGTCGGGTGAGACCCAGTACTTC.

This clonotype was detected only a few times. This chain connects TRBV7-3 to TRBJ2-7, with TRBD2 as a possible D gene (7 bases). This CDR3 has 16 amino acids. Germline V gives CDR1 SGHTA, CDR2 FQGTGA. Trimming cost V 1 base and J 1 base, with 14 bases left between them. CDR3 coding DNA: TGTGCCAGCAGCTTAATGGGGGGCGGGGGTTCCTACGAGCAGTACTTC. This encodes CASSLMGGGGSYEQYF.

This clonotype was observed once. The gene calls are TRBV9 and TRBJ2-1; 9 bases map to TRBD1. This CDR3 is 17 amino acids long. Germline CDR1 SGDLS, CDR2 YYNGEE. With V trimmed by 3 bases and J by 5 bases, 12 bases remained unmatched. This CDR3 reads CASSARGGGQGNNEQFF. Here the CDR3 DNA reads TGTGCCAGCAGCGCCCGAGGGGGGGGACAGGGAAACAATGAGCAGTTCTTC.

The chain recombines TRBV18 with TRBJ2-4; TRBD1 or TRBD2 may be the D gene (5 bases each). The J call may be wrong; the DNA end is better matched by TRBJ2-7. Germline V lookup: CDR1 KGHSH, CDR2 LQKENI. The CDR3 consists of 15 residues. CDR3 bases: TGTGCCAGCTCTTTAATCCGGGACCGAACCTACGAGCAGTACTTC. Translating gives CASSLIRDRTYEQYF.

This clonotype has just a few counts. V and J are TRBV30 and TRBJ1-2; TRBD1 might be the D (5 bases). CDR1 and CDR2 from the germline V gene are GTSNPN and SVGIG (reference sequence). V lost 5 bases, J lost 0 bases, and 22 bases lay in between. The CDR3 is 17 amino acids. Here the CDR3 reads CAWHQGLMGRANYGYTF. CDR3 in DNA: TGTGCCTGGCATCAGGGACTTATGGGGCGAGCTAACTATGGCTACACCTTC. Supplemented by reference TRBV30 and TRBJ1-2, the full variable domain reads SQTIHQWPATLVQPVGSPLSLECTVEGTSNPNLYWYRQAAGRGLQLLFYSVGIGQISSEVPQNLSASRPQDRQFILSSKKLLLSDSGFYLCAWHQGLMGRANYGYTFGSGTRLTVV.

This clonotype has more than one count but fewer than ten. The rearrangement joins TRBV4-2 to TRBJ2-5, with 7 positions matching TRBD2. Germline CDR1 is LGHNA and CDR2 is YNFKEQ. V shed 3 bases, J shed 1 base, and the junction held 5 bases outside the gene matches. The CDR3 runs to 15 residues. In DNA, the CDR3 is TGTGCCAGCAGCCAGCAGTGGGGGGGCCAAGAGACCCAGTACTTC. Translating it yields CASSQQWGGQETQYF.

In its sample, this clonotype was seen many times. The V call is TRBV20-1, the J call TRBJ2-7; 11 bases fit TRBD2. This CDR3 region has 13 residues. The germline V gene has CDR1 DFQATT and CDR2 SNEGSKA (reference sequence). V trimming: 7 bases; J trimming: 3 bases; junction bases outside the gene matches: 5. CDR3 sequence: CSDSGTSGYEQYF. CDR3 bases: TGCAGTGATTCCGGGACTAGCGGCTACGAGCAGTACTTC.